This is a list of T cell receptor beta chains from one sample in a study of CD8 T cells in ankylosing spondylitis. MiXCR, run by TCRdb on the 5' RACE reads, gives a single entry per CDR3 protein. The sample holds around 480,000 distinct CDR3 sequences, roughly a sixth seen once. Sequenced: blood, either unsorted or a sorted T cell fraction (not recorded which). Receptor source: a male donor with ankylosing spondylitis. The CDR3 runs from the conserved cysteine through the conserved F or W. D genes are given only for firm matches. Size tells how often a clone was seen (once, few, many) or the class of an expanded clone, and some rows leave it out.

j_call clone_size d_call v_call cdr3_aa cdr3_nt
TRBJ2-3 few NA TRBV11-1 CASSLGALDTQYF TGTGCCAGCAGCTTAGGGGCCTTAGATACGCAGTATTTT
TRBJ2-7 few TRBD2 TRBV4-1 CASSQDLTSGGALYEQYF TGCGCCAGCAGCCAAGATCTGACCAGCGGGGGGGCCCTTTACGAGCAGTACTTC
TRBJ1-6 NA TRBD1 TRBV7-2 CASSFQGAYSPLHF TGTGCCAGCAGCTTTCAGGGGGCTTATTCACCCCTCCACTTT
TRBJ1-6 few TRBD1 TRBV7-9 CASSANRGTDSPLHF TGTGCCAGCAGCGCTAACAGGGGTACCGATTCACCCCTCCACTTT
TRBJ2-3 NA NA TRBV9 CASSVGQQRSTDTQYF TGTGCCAGCAGCGTAGGGCAGCAACGGAGCACAGATACGCAGTATTTT
TRBJ1-5 NA NA TRBV28 CASSSDSRGDQPQHF TGTGCCAGCAGTTCGGACAGTCGAGGAGATCAGCCCCAGCATTTT
TRBJ2-3 few NA TRBV7-2 CASSLARSDTQYF TGTGCCAGCAGCTTAGCGAGGTCAGATACGCAGTATTTT
TRBJ1-1 few NA TRBV2 CASSAGRRSEAFF TGTGCCAGCAGTGCAGGGAGGAGGTCTGAAGCTTTCTTT
TRBJ1-1 NA TRBD1 TRBV5-1 CASSLAQGAWNTEAFF TGCGCCAGCAGCTTGGCACAGGGGGCTTGGAACACTGAAGCTTTCTTT
TRBJ2-7 NA TRBD1 TRBV20-1 CSASGTGDSYEQYF TGCAGTGCTTCCGGGACAGGGGACTCCTACGAGCAGTACTTC
TRBJ2-3 few TRBD2 TRBV12-3/TRBV12-4 CASSSGLAGGPDTQYF TGTGCCAGCAGTTCCGGACTAGCGGGAGGGCCAGATACGCAGTATTTT
TRBJ1-1 NA TRBD1 TRBV5-8 CASSLTLQGRTEAFF TGTGCCAGCAGCTTGACGCTACAGGGGAGGACTGAAGCTTTCTTT
TRBJ2-1 NA NA TRBV20-1 CSASPGDEQFF TGCAGTGCTAGTCCGGGCGATGAGCAGTTCTTC
TRBJ1-1 NA NA TRBV3-1 CASSQGVLRTEAFF TGTGCCAGCAGCCAAGGGGTATTACGGACAGAAGCTTTCTTT
TRBJ1-2 few NA TRBV11-2 CASSLEPWTAVGTF TGTGCCAGCAGCTTAGAGCCCTGGACTGCCGTGGGGACCTTC
TRBJ2-1 NA NA TRBV11-2 CASSPFDGGNEQFF TGTGCCAGCAGCCCATTCGATGGAGGCAATGAGCAGTTCTTC
TRBJ2-7 NA NA TRBV7-9 CASSSWEDYEQYF TGTGCCAGCAGCTCCTGGGAGGACTACGAGCAGTACTTC
TRBJ2-7 few NA TRBV6-1 CASSTTGPPYEQYF TGTGCCAGCAGCACTACAGGGCCGCCCTACGAGCAGTACTTC
TRBJ2-7 NA TRBD1 TRBV11-2 CASSLASTGYYEQYF TGTGCCAGCAGCTTAGCATCGACAGGGTACTACGAGCAGTACTTC
TRBJ2-1 NA TRBD2 TRBV20-1 CSAREAGVTYNEQFF TGCAGTGCTAGAGAAGCGGGGGTGACGTACAATGAGCAGTTCTTC
TRBJ2-7 NA NA TRBV3-1 CATRDGTLSEQYF TGTGCCACCAGGGACGGTACCCTTTCAGAGCAGTACTTC
TRBJ2-3 NA NA TRBV20-1 CSARDTSQLFTDTQYF TGCAGTGCTAGAGATACGTCCCAACTCTTCACAGATACGCAGTATTTT
TRBJ1-5 few TRBD1 TRBV7-3 CASSPIHQNRGRPQHF TGTGCCAGCAGCCCAATCCACCAAAACAGGGGTCGGCCCCAGCATTTT
TRBJ1-5 few NA TRBV29-1 CSVDGGTGPQHF TGCAGCGTTGACGGGGGGACTGGGCCCCAGCATTTT
TRBJ1-5 NA NA TRBV2 CASSEALAEGSLPQHF TGTGCCAGCAGTGAAGCCCTGGCAGAAGGTAGTTTACCCCAGCATTTT
TRBJ1-6 NA NA TRBV7-3 CASSFGTANSPLHF TGTGCCAGCAGCTTCGGCACAGCGAATTCACCCCTCCACTTT
TRBJ2-1 many NA TRBV11-2 CASSHPGLSYNEQFF TGTGCCAGCAGCCATCCGGGACTTTCCTACAATGAGCAGTTCTTC
TRBJ1-5 NA NA TRBV6-1 CASSDRRDSRDQPQHF TGTGCCAGCAGTGACCGCCGGGACTCCCGGGATCAGCCCCAGCATTTT
TRBJ2-2 NA NA TRBV6-2/TRBV6-3 CASIRSGPGVNTGELFF TGTGCCAGCATAAGATCAGGTCCCGGGGTGAACACCGGGGAGCTGTTTTTT
TRBJ2-5 NA TRBD2 TRBV7-3 CASSLRGPAGGRETQYF TGTGCCAGCAGCTTAAGGGGCCCAGCGGGGGGGAGAGAGACCCAGTACTTC
TRBJ1-4 NA NA TRBV5-1 CASSLTTHANEKLFF TGCGCCAGCAGCTTGACCACCCACGCTAATGAAAAACTGTTTTTT
TRBJ2-3 NA TRBD1 TRBV4-2 CASSPGQHTDTQYF TGTGCCAGCAGCCCGGGACAGCACACAGATACGCAGTATTTT
TRBJ2-5 NA NA TRBV13 CASSLRLETQYF TGTGCCAGCAGCTTAAGATTGGAGACCCAGTACTTC
TRBJ2-1 few TRBD2 TRBV27 CASSWTSGRYGEQFF TGTGCCAGCAGTTGGACTAGCGGGAGATATGGTGAGCAGTTCTTC
TRBJ2-3 many TRBD2 TRBV10-3 CAISESVGVAGGPTTSDTQYF TGTGCCATCAGTGAGTCAGTTGGAGTAGCGGGGGGGCCTACAACCTCAGATACGCAGTATTTT
TRBJ2-1 few NA TRBV7-2 CASSTVAVYNEQFF TGTGCCAGCAGCACGGTAGCGGTTTACAATGAGCAGTTCTTC
TRBJ2-2 NA NA TRBV7-3 CASSLTYTDHRELFF TGTGCCAGCAGCTTAACGTACACAGACCACCGGGAGCTGTTTTTT
TRBJ2-3 NA NA TRBV11-2 CASSLEEGDTQYF TGTGCCAGCAGCTTAGAGGAGGGAGATACGCAGTATTTT
TRBJ2-7 NA TRBD1 TRBV5-6 CASRYRGRTYEQYF TGTGCCAGCAGGTACAGGGGAAGGACCTACGAGCAGTACTTC
TRBJ2-1 few NA TRBV25-1 CASSAWATGFEQFF TGTGCCAGCAGTGCCTGGGCAACAGGGTTTGAGCAGTTCTTC